This TCR beta chain stems from a study of metastatic and nonmetastatic thyroid tumors. Background on the study: For malignant and benign thyroid patients, tumor or nodule tissue and blood were the sources whose repertoires were compared. Whole-study results and caveats: According to reports, the diversity of TCR beta was significantly higher in malignant thyroid tumors than in benign nodules, and this held in both blood and tumor samples.

No patient had received any treatment before thyroid surgery. Per germline, CDR1 MNHEY and CDR2 SMNVEV (reference sequence). This CDR3 is built from 16 residues. After removal of 4 bases from V and 7 bases from J, the junction contained 12 bases not matched to a gene. At least ten counts were recorded for this clone. The antigen is not known. Original handling: What underpinned the distant-metastasis classifier for papillary thyroid cancer was the set of CDR3 differences across clinicopathological groups. TCRdb called clones again from the PCR reads with MiXCR. V and J calls and clone size were set by TCRdb, not the authors. This table holds roughly 16,000 clones, 15% to 19% found once.

The source material was blood. This chain connects TRBV27 to TRBJ2-2; 7 nucleotides agree with TRBD2. This receptor was taken from a female donor with papillary thyroid cancer or a benign thyroid nodule (not recorded which). Some clones in this sample may be carry-over from other donors' samples. DNA for the CDR3: TGTGCCAGCAGTTCCCGGGGAGCGGGAATCCTCGGGGAGCTGTTTTTT. The encoded protein is CASSSRGAGILGELFF.